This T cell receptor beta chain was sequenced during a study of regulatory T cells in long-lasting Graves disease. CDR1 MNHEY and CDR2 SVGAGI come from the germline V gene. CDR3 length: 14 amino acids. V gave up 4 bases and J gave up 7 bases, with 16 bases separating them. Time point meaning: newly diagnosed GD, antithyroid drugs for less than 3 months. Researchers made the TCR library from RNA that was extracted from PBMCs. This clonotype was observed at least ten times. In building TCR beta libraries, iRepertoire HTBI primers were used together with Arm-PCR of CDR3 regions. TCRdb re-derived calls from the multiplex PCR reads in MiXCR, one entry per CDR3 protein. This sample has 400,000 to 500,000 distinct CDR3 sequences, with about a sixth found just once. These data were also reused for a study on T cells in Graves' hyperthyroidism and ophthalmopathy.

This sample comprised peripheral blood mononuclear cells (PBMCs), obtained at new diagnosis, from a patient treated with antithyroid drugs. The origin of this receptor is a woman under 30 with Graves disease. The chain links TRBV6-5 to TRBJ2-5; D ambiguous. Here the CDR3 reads CASSSWDGVRTQYF. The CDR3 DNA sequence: TGTGCCAGCAGTTCCTGGGATGGGGTCAGGACCCAGTACTTC.